One sample yielded the 3 T cell receptor beta chains listed below, sequenced in a study of blood T cell dynamics during melanoma immunotherapy (dated by TCRdb to about 2020). The time point label on this specimen signifies: pre-treatment baseline. Receptors were amplified or captured by the immunoSEQ multiplex PCR assay. The clones in this table, taken by TCRdb from immuneACCESS, are in-frame only. Not every clone is retained; where verified, under half of the shortfall comes from an unresolved V gene, and the cause of the rest is unknown. For this sample the table gives roughly 22,000 clones, of which roughly 85% were detected only once. Approximately 4.5% of the sample is in the top ten clones. This sample comprised blood, obtained from a patient treated with checkpoint blockade. These receptors all come from a human donor with melanoma.

V is TRBV9 and J is TRBJ2-5, with 8 bases fitting TRBD1. V shed 0 bases, J shed 5 bases, and the junction held 12 bases outside the gene matches. This CDR3 is 17 amino acids long. CDR1 and CDR2 from the germline V gene are SGDLS and YYNGEE. CDR3: CASSVDARGQVGETQYF. The DNA for the CDR3 is TGTGCCAGCAGCGTAGATGCTCGGGGACAGGTGGGGGAGACCCAGTACTTC.

The chain links TRBV7-8 to TRBJ2-7; D is perhaps TRBD1 or TRBD2 (5 bases each). CDR3 length equals 15 residues. The V and J ends lost 5 bases and 0 bases respectively, with 14 bases between them. Germline CDR1 and CDR2: SGHVS and FQNEAQ. CDR3 bases: TGTGCCAGCAGCCCCTGGGACGGGGCCTCCTACGAGCAGTACTTC. It is translated as CASSPWDGASYEQYF.

The chain combines TRBV19 with TRBJ1-4, with D possibly being TRBD1 (5 bases). Germline values: CDR1 LNHDA, CDR2 SQIVND (reference sequence). The CDR3 sequence is 15 residues long. Trimming pared 3 bases from V and 3 bases from J, leaving 11 bases between. CDR3 protein: CASSIGRVANEKLFF. The CDR3 DNA is TGTGCCAGTAGTATCGGCAGGGTTGCTAATGAAAAACTGTTTTTT.